A selection of T cell receptor beta chains follows, all from one sample in a study of T cell responses to AZD1222 COVID-19 vaccine. Here immunoSEQ multiplex PCR was the method, and the copy in TCRdb shows in-frame clones only, minus some. The sample contains roughly 100,000 clones, around nine tenths of which appear only once. The sample here was peripheral blood, taken on day 0 of AZD1222 vaccination. These receptors all come from an adult in good health. The CDR3 runs from the conserved cysteine through the conserved F or W.

J gene: TRBJ2-1
V gene: TRBV10-3
CDR3 protein: CANGLAGEAEQFF

J gene: TRBJ1-2
V gene: TRBV18
CDR3 protein: CASSPTPGGEGGNGYTF

J gene: TRBJ1-3
V gene: TRBV7-6
CDR3 protein: CASSPWDGGNTIYF

J gene: TRBJ2-7
V gene: TRBV10-1
CDR3 protein: CASSESTSNDEQYF

J gene: TRBJ1-6
V gene: TRBV28
CDR3 protein: CASLAGTVHSPLHF

J gene: TRBJ1-5
V gene: TRBV6-2/TRBV6-3
CDR3 protein: CASSYNGKYSNQPQHF

J gene: TRBJ2-1
V gene: TRBV10-3
CDR3 protein: CAISEDKTIRGNEQFF

J gene: TRBJ1-5
V gene: TRBV6-5
CDR3 protein: CASSPTGYSNQPQHF

J gene: TRBJ2-1
V gene: TRBV3-1/TRBV3-2
CDR3 protein: CASSQSGGSYNEQFF

J gene: TRBJ1-2
V gene: TRBV6-5
CDR3 protein: CASSSRALPRGYTF